What follows describes a single T cell receptor beta chain. Its antigen is currently unknown. This entry belongs to a study of cytomegalovirus exposure and HLA in healthy donors. General observations from the study: In a later analysis, TCR beta V- and J-gene trimming showed a link to a missense DCLRE1C variant. It is likely that the observed cluster of highly shared sequence variants was a sequencing artifact.

The PCR contained 60 Vbeta and 13 Jbeta primers. Assay used: immunoSEQ multiplex PCR; TCRdb lists only in-frame clones, some missing. Of fewer than 95,000 clones in the sample, about 74% were seen once. Looked up from germline, CDR1 is SNHLY and CDR2 is FYNNEI. V was cut by 3 bases and J by 2 bases, with 17 bases left in between. The CDR3 totals 16 residues. The sequence came from a man aged 35 to 55 in good health and CMV-seronegative. The sequenced material came from PBMCs. The chain joins TRBV2 to TRBJ2-7; D is perhaps TRBD2 (6 bases). CDR3 sequence (DNA): TGTGCCAGCAGTGATAAGGGCCTAGCGATTCCCTACGAGCAGTACTTC. Translation: CASSDKGLAIPYEQYF.